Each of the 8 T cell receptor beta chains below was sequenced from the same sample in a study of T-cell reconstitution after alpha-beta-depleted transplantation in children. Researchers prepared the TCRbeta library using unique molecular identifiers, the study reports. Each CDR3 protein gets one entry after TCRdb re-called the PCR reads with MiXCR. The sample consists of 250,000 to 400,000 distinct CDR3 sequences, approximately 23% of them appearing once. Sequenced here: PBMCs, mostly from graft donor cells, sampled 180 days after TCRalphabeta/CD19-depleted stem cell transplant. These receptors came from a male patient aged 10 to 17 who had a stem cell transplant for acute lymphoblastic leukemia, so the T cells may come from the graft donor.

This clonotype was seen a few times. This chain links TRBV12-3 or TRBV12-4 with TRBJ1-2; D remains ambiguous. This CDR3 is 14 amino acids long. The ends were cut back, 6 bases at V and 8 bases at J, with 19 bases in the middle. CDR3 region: CASRPGPQAYGYTF. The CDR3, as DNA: TGTGCCAGCAGACCGGGCCCCCAAGCGTACGGCTACACCTTC.

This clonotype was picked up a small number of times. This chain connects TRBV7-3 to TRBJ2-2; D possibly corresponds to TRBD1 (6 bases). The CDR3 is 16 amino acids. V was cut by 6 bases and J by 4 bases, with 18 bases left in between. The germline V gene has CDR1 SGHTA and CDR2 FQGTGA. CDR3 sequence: CASSLLSSRGTGELFF. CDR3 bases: TGTGCCAGCAGTCTCCTAAGTAGCAGGGGCACCGGGGAGCTGTTTTTT. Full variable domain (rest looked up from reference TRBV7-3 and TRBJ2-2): GAGVSQTPSNKVTEKGKYVELRCDPISGHTALYWYRQSLGQGPEFLIYFQGTGAADDSGLPNDRFFAVRPEGSVSTLKIQRTERGDSAVYLCASSLLSSRGTGELFFGEGSRLTVL.

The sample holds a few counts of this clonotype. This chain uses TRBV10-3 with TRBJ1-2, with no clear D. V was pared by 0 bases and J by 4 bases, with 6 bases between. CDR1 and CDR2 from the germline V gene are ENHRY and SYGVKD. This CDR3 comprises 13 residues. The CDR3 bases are TGTGCCATCAGTGAGTCAGGTTCCTATGGCTACACCTTC. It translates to CAISESGSYGYTF.

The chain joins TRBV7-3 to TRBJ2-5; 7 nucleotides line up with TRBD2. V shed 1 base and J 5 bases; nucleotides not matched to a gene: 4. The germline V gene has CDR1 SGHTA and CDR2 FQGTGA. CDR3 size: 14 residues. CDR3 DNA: TGTGCCAGCAGCTTAAGGGGGGGTCGGGAGACCCAGTACTTC. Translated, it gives CASSLRGGRETQYF.

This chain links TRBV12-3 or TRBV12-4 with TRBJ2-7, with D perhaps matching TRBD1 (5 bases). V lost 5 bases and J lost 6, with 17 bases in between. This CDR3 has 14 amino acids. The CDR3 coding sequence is TGTGCCAGCAGTAACAGGTTAGGTTGGGGCGAGCAGTACTTC. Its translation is CASSNRLGWGEQYF.

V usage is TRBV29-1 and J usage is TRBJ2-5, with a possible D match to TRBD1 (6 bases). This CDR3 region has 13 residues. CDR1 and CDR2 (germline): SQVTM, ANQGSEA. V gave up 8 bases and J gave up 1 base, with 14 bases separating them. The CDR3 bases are TGCAGCTTGGGGGCTGGATCCCAAGAGACCCAGTACTTC. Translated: CSLGAGSQETQYF.

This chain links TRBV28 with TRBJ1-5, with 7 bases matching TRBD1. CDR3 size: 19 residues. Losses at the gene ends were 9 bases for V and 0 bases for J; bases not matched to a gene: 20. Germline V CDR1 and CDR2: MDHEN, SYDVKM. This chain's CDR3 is CASRGLSGGQTYSNQPQHF. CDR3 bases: TGTGCCAGTAGAGGTCTCTCTGGGGGACAGACTTATAGCAATCAGCCCCAGCATTTT.

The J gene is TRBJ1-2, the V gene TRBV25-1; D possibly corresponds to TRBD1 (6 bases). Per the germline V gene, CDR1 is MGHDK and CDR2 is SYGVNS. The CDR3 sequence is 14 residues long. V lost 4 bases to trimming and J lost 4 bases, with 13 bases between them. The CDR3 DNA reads TGTGCCAGCAGTGTGGGGGGCCCGATCTATGGCTACACCTTC. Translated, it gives CASSVGGPIYGYTF.